The 27 T cell receptor beta chains below come from one sample, sequenced in a study of cytomegalovirus exposure and HLA in healthy donors. The PCR ran on 60 Vbeta and 13 Jbeta primers. The protocol was immunoSEQ multiplex PCR, while the TCRdb copy is restricted to in-frame clones and leaves out a portion. This table holds approximately 100,000 clones, over 70% found once. Sequences were obtained from PBMCs. Receptor source: a man aged 50 to 59 in good health and CMV-seropositive.

The V call is TRBV19, the J call TRBJ1-2; D call uncertain. With 0 bases removed from V and 2 bases from J, the gap between germline ends came to 10 bases. The CDR3 runs to 15 residues. From germline, CDR1 is LNHDA and CDR2 SQIVND (reference sequence). The CDR3 loop reads CASSIEWGGNYGYTF. CDR3 in DNA: TGTGCCAGTAGTATAGAGTGGGGAGGAAACTATGGCTACACCTTC.

V and J are TRBV9 and TRBJ2-7, with 9 positions matching TRBD1. The CDR3 spans 17 residues. J gave up 2 bases and V 0 bases, and 9 bases lay outside the gene matches. Germline V gene lookup returns CDR1 SGDLS and CDR2 YYNGEE. CDR3 sequence reads: CASSVGMGTGFTYEQYF. The DNA of the CDR3 is TGTGCCAGCAGCGTAGGGATGGGGACAGGGTTTACCTACGAGCAGTACTTC. The variable domain in full, completed from reference TRBV9 and TRBJ2-7, reads DSGVTQTPKHLITATGQRVTLRCSPRSGDLSVYWYQQSLDQGLQFLIQYYNGEERAKGNILERFSAQQFPDLHSELNLSSLELGDSALYFCASSVGMGTGFTYEQYFGPGTRLTVT.

This clone has only one observation. The chain carries TRBV11-1 and TRBJ2-7; 7 bases are a match to TRBD1. Germline CDR1 is SGHAT and CDR2 is FQDESV (reference sequence). The V segment lost 1 base and the J segment 0 bases; nucleotides outside the gene matches: 3. This CDR3 contains 15 residues. The CDR3, as DNA: TGTGCCAGCAGCTTAGTGGACAGGAGCTCCTACGAGCAGTACTTC. Translated, it gives CASSLVDRSSYEQYF.

The CDR3 here is CASLAGGPQETQYF. The DNA for the CDR3 is TGTGCCAGCTTGGCGGGAGGCCCCCAAGAGACCCAGTACTTC. V gene TRBV6-1 combines with J gene TRBJ2-5, with 8 bases matching TRBD2. Germline loops: CDR1 MNHNS, CDR2 SASEGT. Losses at the gene ends were 8 bases for V and 1 base for J; bases not matched to a gene: 6. CDR3 length: 14 amino acids.

This clone turned up a few times. The V and J genes are TRBV7-8 and TRBJ2-3, with 7 bases matching TRBD2. This CDR3 comprises 12 residues. Germline CDR1 and CDR2: SGHVS and FQNEAQ. The ends lost 5 bases at V and 9 bases at J; junction bases unmatched: 5. As DNA, the CDR3 is TGTGCCAGCAGCGGCGGGAGAGAGACGCAGTATTTT. This translates into CASSGGRETQYF.

This chain joins TRBV5-1 and TRBJ1-6, with 7 nucleotides matching TRBD1. The germline gives CDR1 SGHRS, CDR2 YFSETQ. The CDR3 is made up of 14 amino acids. After removal of 4 bases from V and 7 bases from J, the junction contained 5 bases not matched to a gene. As DNA, the CDR3 is TGCGCCAGCAGCCTTGACAGGGCCAATTCACCCCTCCACTTT. It yields the protein CASSLDRANSPLHF.

The J gene is TRBJ2-7, the V gene TRBV2; 7 bases map to TRBD2. V lost 7 bases, J lost 3 bases, and 3 bases stayed unmatched. The germline CDR1 and CDR2 sequences are SNHLY and FYNNEI. This CDR3 is 12 amino acids long. The CDR3 nucleotides read TGTGCCAGCACTAGCGGCCTCTACGAGCAGTACTTC. Encoded protein: CASTSGLYEQYF.

V usage is TRBV27 and J usage is TRBJ2-1; 9 bases map to TRBD1. The CDR3 runs 12 residues. The J segment lost 7 bases and the V segment lost 5 bases, leaving 0 bases of the junction unmatched. CDR1 and CDR2 (germline): MNHEY, SMNVEV (reference sequence). The chain's CDR3 is CASSGQGNEQFF. The CDR3 bases are TGTGCCAGCAGTGGACAGGGGAATGAGCAGTTCTTC.

The V gene is TRBV18, the J gene TRBJ1-4, with no clear D. Germline loops: CDR1 KGHSH, CDR2 LQKENI. The CDR3 length is 15 residues. The germline V and J ends were trimmed by 3 bases and 4 bases, with 12 bases remaining between them. The CDR3 DNA reads TGTGCCAGCTCACCGACTTTGGCCCTTAATGAAAAACTGTTTTTT. Translating it yields CASSPTLALNEKLFF.

The chain uses TRBV7-6 and TRBJ2-6, with a tentative D call TRBD1 (5 bases). Trimming pared 1 base from V and 0 bases from J, leaving 13 bases between. Germline assignment: CDR1 SGHVS and CDR2 FNYEAQ. The CDR3 length is 18 residues. CDR3 nucleotides: TGTGCCAGCAGCTTAGTAGACAGCCTAAGCTCTGGGGCCAACGTCCTGACTTTC. Translated, it gives CASSLVDSLSSGANVLTF.

CDR3 bases: TGTGCCAGTTCCGCCGGGACTAGCGGGATTTTAGGGGAGCTGTTTTTT. It is translated as CASSAGTSGILGELFF. The V gene is TRBV30, the J gene TRBJ2-2, with TRBD2 identical over 13 bases. This CDR3 is built from 16 residues. After removal of 8 bases from V and 8 bases from J, the junction contained 14 bases not matched to a gene. The germline gives CDR1 GTSNPN, CDR2 SVGIG (reference sequence).

The CDR3 sequence is CASSYLDTQYF. The CDR3, as DNA: TGTGCCAGCAGTTATCTAGATACGCAGTATTTT. The V call is TRBV27, the J call TRBJ2-3; D not resolved. CDR1 is MNHEY and CDR2 is SMNVEV in the germline V gene (reference sequence). The CDR3 is 11 residues long. Trimming removed 4 bases from V and 5 bases from J, with 4 bases in between.

V and J are TRBV27 and TRBJ2-1; 8 bases map to TRBD2. Trimming cost V 3 bases and J 4 bases; bases outside gene matches: 5. CDR3 length: 15 residues. Germline CDR1 MNHEY, CDR2 SMNVEV (reference sequence). The CDR3 DNA is TGTGCCAGCAGTTTCCGGGCTAGCGGGTACAATGAGCAGTTCTTC. As protein: CASSFRASGYNEQFF.

CDR3 residues: CASSFSGYEQYF. In DNA form, the CDR3 reads TGCGCCAGCAGCTTTTCAGGGTACGAGCAGTACTTC. V and J are TRBV5-1 and TRBJ2-7; D may be TRBD1 (5 bases). V was clipped by 2 bases and J by 4 bases, with 7 bases between them. Per the germline V gene, CDR1 is SGHRS and CDR2 is YFSETQ. This CDR3 is built from 12 residues.

This chain links TRBV29-1 with TRBJ2-5, with 8 bases identical to TRBD2. The CDR3 spans 13 residues. V lost 3 bases, J lost 4 bases, and 4 bases stayed unmatched. Per the germline V gene, CDR1 is SQVTM and CDR2 is ANQGSEA. The CDR3: CSVEWLAGETQYF. The CDR3 nucleotides are TGCAGCGTTGAGTGGCTAGCGGGAGAGACCCAGTACTTC.

This chain uses TRBV2 with TRBJ2-7; tentative D call: TRBD1 (5 bases). CDR1 is SNHLY and CDR2 is FYNNEI in the germline V gene. The V and J ends lost 6 bases and 2 bases respectively, with 17 bases between them. CDR3 length equals 15 residues. The CDR3 nucleotides are TGTGCCAGCAGACCCACAGGACAAGGGACCTACGAGCAGTACTTC. It is translated as CASRPTGQGTYEQYF.

The rearrangement uses TRBV5-1 and TRBJ2-1; tentative D call: TRBD1 (6 bases). The germline V and J ends were trimmed by 4 bases and 6 bases, with 17 bases remaining between them. The CDR3 is 15 residues long. Looked up from germline, CDR1 is SGHRS and CDR2 is YFSETQ. CDR3 sequence: CASSVGQPSVNEQFF. In nucleotides, the CDR3 is TGCGCCAGCAGCGTCGGACAGCCCTCGGTCAATGAGCAGTTCTTC. Based on the CDR3 plus reference TRBV5-1 and TRBJ2-1, the full variable domain is KAGVTQTPRYLIKTRGQQVTLSCSPISGHRSVSWYQQTPGQGLQFLFEYFSETQRNKGNFPGRFSGRQFSNSRSEMNVSTLELGDSALYLCASSVGQPSVNEQFFGPGTRLTVL.

This chain joins TRBV7-3 and TRBJ2-5, with 8 nucleotides matching TRBD1. CDR3 length: 15 amino acids. Germline-derived CDR1 and CDR2 are SGHTA and FQGTGA. The ends lost 1 base at V and 4 bases at J; junction bases unmatched: 5. The CDR3: CASSLNRGSTETQYF. CDR3 in DNA: TGTGCCAGCAGCTTAAACAGGGGGTCGACAGAGACCCAGTACTTC.

There are a few counts of this clone. This chain joins TRBV29-1 and TRBJ1-1; D possibly corresponds to TRBD1 (5 bases). Germline CDR1 and CDR2: SQVTM and ANQGSEA. The V end was cut by 4 bases, the J end by 5 bases, with 17 bases between. The CDR3 runs to 14 residues. The CDR3 DNA is TGCAGCGTTGCTGGACATTCAACGGGTACTGAAGCTTTCTTT. It translates to CSVAGHSTGTEAFF.

The chain uses TRBV9 and TRBJ2-3, with TRBD2 as a possible D gene (6 bases). Germline V lookup: CDR1 SGDLS, CDR2 YYNGEE. V gave up 1 base and J gave up 1 base, with 13 bases separating them. The CDR3 spans 16 residues. The CDR3 DNA reads TGTGCCAGCAGCGTATTCATAGCGGTTCGCACAGATACGCAGTATTTT. Residues: CASSVFIAVRTDTQYF.

This clone was observed a handful of times. Written as DNA, the CDR3 is TGTGCCAGCAGCTTAGACGGGACAGCAGTCAATGAAAAACTGTTTTTT. This encodes CASSLDGTAVNEKLFF. The J gene is TRBJ1-4, the V gene TRBV7-9; 7 bases fit TRBD1. Germline values: CDR1 SEHNR, CDR2 FQNEAQ (reference sequence). The CDR3 totals 16 residues. With V trimmed by 1 base and J by 5 bases, 7 bases remained unmatched.

This clone was recorded a few times. The V gene is TRBV27, the J gene TRBJ2-5, with 9 bases that match TRBD2. CDR1 and CDR2 (germline): MNHEY, SMNVEV (reference sequence). This CDR3 has 16 amino acids. V trimming: 4 bases; J trimming: 2 bases; junction bases outside the gene matches: 8. CDR3 sequence reads: CASSSRGSGGQETQYF. DNA of the CDR3: TGTGCCAGCAGTTCTCGGGGTAGCGGGGGACAAGAGACCCAGTACTTC.

The chain employs TRBV18 and TRBJ2-1; 8 bases are a match to TRBD2. Per germline, CDR1 KGHSH and CDR2 LQKENI. There are 15 residues in the CDR3. V trimming: 4 bases; J trimming: 3 bases; junction bases outside the gene matches: 5. DNA of the CDR3: TGTGCCAGCTCACGCGTAGCGGGATTCTACAATGAGCAGTTCTTC. Protein: CASSRVAGFYNEQFF.

The chain couples TRBV6-1 to TRBJ2-3; D is perhaps TRBD2 (6 bases). The CDR3 is made up of 14 amino acids. Trimming stripped 8 bases from V and 6 bases from J, with 18 bases between. CDR1 and CDR2 from the germline V gene are MNHNS and SASEGT. Here the CDR3 reads CASSKLAPSDTQYF. The CDR3, as DNA: TGTGCCAGCTCGAAGCTAGCGCCGTCGGATACGCAGTATTTT.

For this clone: The same CDR3 can be traced to other DNA sequences in this sample. The rearrangement links TRBV2 to TRBJ2-1; 13 bases match TRBD2. The V and J ends lost 5 bases and 4 bases, in that order; junction bases with no gene match: 8. CDR3 size: 17 residues. Germline V gene lookup returns CDR1 SNHLY and CDR2 FYNNEI. The CDR3 reads CASSYSGLAGVYNEQFF. In DNA, the CDR3 is TGTGCCAGCAGTTATAGTGGACTAGCGGGAGTTTACAATGAGCAGTTCTTC. Full variable domain (missing parts from reference TRBV2 and TRBJ2-1): EPEVTQTPSHQVTQMGQEVILRCVPISNHLYFYWYRQILGQKVEFLVSFYNNEISEKSEIFDDQFSVERPDGSNFTLKIRSTKLEDSAMYFCASSYSGLAGVYNEQFFGPGTRLTVL.

This clone was seen just once. This chain links TRBV5-6 with TRBJ2-5; TRBD2 aligns across 11 bases. The CDR3 contains 16 residues. Germline CDR1 reads SGHDT; CDR2 reads YYEEEE. Unmatched junction bases numbered 7, after V lost 1 base and J lost 5 bases. The CDR3 nucleotides are TGTGCCAGCAGCTTGACTAGCGGGAGTTCGCGCGAGACCCAGTACTTC. The encoded protein is CASSLTSGSSRETQYF.

This chain uses TRBV30 with TRBJ1-1, with TRBD1 matching 7 bases. Germline loops: CDR1 GTSNPN, CDR2 SVGIG (reference sequence). Trimming removed 3 bases from V and 3 bases from J; junction bases left unmatched: 10. This CDR3 comprises 15 residues. The CDR3 here is CAWRNKGAADTEAFF. The CDR3 bases are TGTGCCTGGAGGAATAAGGGGGCAGCGGACACTGAAGCTTTCTTT.